The 28 T cell receptor beta chains below come from one sample, sequenced in a study of sequential checkpoint blockade in melanoma. Repertoires were generated with immunoSEQ multiplex PCR, while TCRdb's copy carries only in-frame clones and drops some. The data contain under 7,500 clones, 26% of them singletons. Specified treatment: randomized to nivolumab then ipilimumab (arm A) or the reverse (arm B). Sequenced here: tumor tissue (inferred from file names), sampled from a patient given nivolumab and ipilimumab in sequence. All receptors come from a human donor with melanoma.

This clone is large (0.1 to 1%) within its sample. The chain employs TRBV6-8 and TRBJ2-7, with TRBD2 as a possible D gene (6 bases). CDR3 length equals 13 residues. Trimming stripped 5 bases from V and 4 bases from J, with 12 bases between. Per germline, CDR1 MNHGY and CDR2 SAAAGT. The DNA for the CDR3 is TGTGCCAGCAGTGCGGGGCCTGTTTACGAGCAGTACTTC. Its protein is CASSAGPVYEQYF.

This clone was recorded once. This chain uses TRBV19 with TRBJ2-7, with 9 bases identical to TRBD1. The CDR3 totals 14 residues. Losses at the gene ends were 5 bases for V and 3 bases for J; bases not matched to a gene: 5. Germline CDR1 reads LNHDA; CDR2 reads SQIVND (reference sequence). The CDR3 coding sequence is TGTGCCAGTAGTTGGGGACAGGGAATCTACGAGCAGTACTTC. Its protein is CASSWGQGIYEQYF.

The chain is built from TRBV19 and TRBJ2-4; D is perhaps TRBD2 (5 bases). Germline V gives CDR1 LNHDA, CDR2 SQIVND (reference sequence). CDR3 length: 17 amino acids. Trimming took off 4 bases at V and 0 bases at J, with 16 bases between the two ends. The CDR3 DNA sequence: TGTGCCAGTAGTACACCCGAGGGCCAACTAGCCAAAAACATTCAGTACTTC. This translates into CASSTPEGQLAKNIQYF.

Judged by abundance, this clone is medium-sized. V gene TRBV11-3 combines with J gene TRBJ1-6, with D unresolved. This CDR3 comprises 16 residues. Germline CDR1 reads SGHNT; CDR2 reads YENEEA. Trimming removed 2 bases from V and 7 bases from J, with 15 bases in between. The CDR3 DNA reads TGTGCCAGCAGCTTACGGTACACATTGAACAATTCACCCCTCCACTTT. Its translation: CASSLRYTLNNSPLHF.

The gene calls are TRBV14 and TRBJ1-2; D remains unclear. There are 15 residues in the CDR3. Trimming took off 3 bases at V and 0 bases at J, with 11 bases between the two ends. CDR1 SGHDN and CDR2 FVKESK come from the germline V gene. The chain's CDR3 is CASSQTGLSNYGYTF. DNA for the CDR3: TGTGCCAGCAGCCAGACGGGCCTGTCTAACTATGGCTACACCTTC.

This clone turned up a few times. The chain is built from TRBV11-3 and TRBJ2-7; the D gene is possibly TRBD1 (5 bases). V was shortened by 5 bases and J by 3 bases, with 14 bases between the two germline ends. The germline CDR1 and CDR2 sequences are SGHNT and YENEEA. CDR3 size: 14 residues. CDR3 loop: CASSAQGGDYEQYF. The CDR3 DNA is TGTGCCAGCAGCGCCCAGGGTGGCGACTACGAGCAGTACTTC.

This clone has just a few counts. The chain is built from TRBV9 and TRBJ1-2; D remains unclear. The germline CDR1 and CDR2 sequences are SGDLS and YYNGEE. Trimming took 2 bases from V and 2 from J, leaving 7 bases between them. The CDR3 spans 13 residues. The CDR3 sequence: CASSVVDNYGYTF. As DNA, the CDR3 is TGTGCCAGCAGCGTTGTAGACAACTATGGCTACACCTTC. The full variable domain, in which reference TRBV9 and TRBJ1-2 provide the parts outside the CDR3, is DSGVTQTPKHLITATGQRVTLRCSPRSGDLSVYWYQQSLDQGLQFLIQYYNGEERAKGNILERFSAQQFPDLHSELNLSSLELGDSALYFCASSVVDNYGYTFGSGTRLTVV.

This sequence joins TRBV6-8 and TRBJ2-5, with 15 bases that match TRBD2. This CDR3 is 16 amino acids long. The ends lost 6 bases at V and 5 bases at J; junction bases unmatched: 7. From germline, CDR1 is MNHGY and CDR2 SAAAGT. The CDR3 here is CASRTWGLAGGETQYF. For the CDR3, the DNA is TGTGCCAGCAGAACATGGGGACTAGCGGGAGGTGAGACCCAGTACTTC.

This sequence joins TRBV6-8 and TRBJ1-4; unclear D gene. Trimming stripped 5 bases from V and 5 bases from J, with 6 bases between. The CDR3 has 12 amino acids. CDR1 is MNHGY, CDR2 SAAAGT, per germline. CDR3 in DNA: TGTGCCAGCAGTCAAACAAATGAAAAACTGTTTTTT. It encodes CASSQTNEKLFF.

The chain combines TRBV18 with TRBJ1-2; 7 bases match TRBD1. In germline, CDR1 is KGHSH, CDR2 LQKENI. The CDR3 runs 16 residues. Trimming removed 3 bases from V and 4 bases from J; junction bases left unmatched: 11. CDR3 region: CASSPVLQGGVYGYTF. The CDR3 DNA reads as TGTGCCAGCTCACCTGTTCTTCAGGGGGGAGTCTATGGCTACACCTTC.

The V gene is TRBV7-6, the J gene TRBJ2-3, with D perhaps being TRBD1 or TRBD2 (5 bases each). Trimming pared 1 base from V and 1 base from J, leaving 9 bases between. From germline, CDR1 is SGHVS and CDR2 FNYEAQ. CDR3 length: 15 residues. CDR3 nucleotide sequence: TGTGCCAGCAGCTTAGTGGGACGAGGCACAGATACGCAGTATTTT. This gives the protein CASSLVGRGTDTQYF. Full variable domain (outside the CDR3, taken from reference TRBV7-6 and TRBJ2-3): GAGVSQSPRYKVTKRGQDVALRCDPISGHVSLYWYRQALGQGPEFLTYFNYEAQQDKSGLPNDRFSAERPEGSISTLTIQRTEQRDSAMYRCASSLVGRGTDTQYFGPGTRLTVL.

This clone is medium-sized in the sample. The gene calls are TRBV11-3 and TRBJ2-5; 8 nucleotides line up with TRBD1. Unmatched junction bases numbered 5, after V lost 0 bases and J lost 5 bases. The CDR3 extends over 15 amino acids. The germline CDR1 and CDR2 sequences are SGHNT and YENEEA. The CDR3: CASSLDDRGAETQYF. CDR3 in DNA: TGTGCCAGCAGCTTAGATGACAGGGGCGCTGAGACCCAGTACTTC.

The chain uses TRBV11-3 and TRBJ2-7; D might be TRBD1 (6 bases). This CDR3 region has 15 residues. CDR1 is SGHNT, CDR2 YENEEA, per germline. Between the trimmed V and J ends, which lost 5 bases and 2 bases, there was a span of 16 bases. The CDR3 reads CASSPGVLFTYEQYF. CDR3 sequence (DNA): TGTGCCAGCAGCCCAGGGGTTCTTTTTACCTACGAGCAGTACTTC.

This clone qualifies as medium-sized. V usage is TRBV11-3 and J usage is TRBJ2-3, with 10 bases that match TRBD2. After removal of 3 bases from V and 5 bases from J, the junction contained 5 bases not matched to a gene. Germline V CDR1 and CDR2: SGHNT, YENEEA. The CDR3 runs 15 residues. DNA for the CDR3: TGTGCCAGCAGCTTCGGACTAGCGGAGAAAGATACGCAGTATTTT. Its translation: CASSFGLAEKDTQYF.

The rearrangement links TRBV5-1 to TRBJ1-5; 9 bases are shared with TRBD1. The CDR3 is 16 residues long. In germline, CDR1 is SGHRS, CDR2 YFSETQ. V lost 4 bases to trimming and J lost 1 base; unmatched junction nucleotides: 6. The CDR3 DNA sequence: TGCGCCAGCAGCAGACAACAGGGGGCAAGCAATCAGCCCCAGCATTTT. It encodes CASSRQQGASNQPQHF.

The rearrangement links TRBV5-1 to TRBJ2-7, with 8 bases matching TRBD1. After removal of 4 bases from V and 4 bases from J, the junction contained 7 bases not matched to a gene. This CDR3 has 14 amino acids. The germline gives CDR1 SGHRS, CDR2 YFSETQ. The CDR3 DNA reads TGCGCCAGCAGCCCAGGGGGCGTTGGTTACGAGCAGTACTTC. It is translated as CASSPGGVGYEQYF.

This clone was observed a handful of times. This rearrangement joins TRBV6-7 to TRBJ2-7; D not certain. TRBV6-7 is placed among ORFs of uncertain function. The length of the CDR3 is 12 residues. Trimming removed 0 bases from V and 10 bases from J, with 10 bases in between. CDR3 nucleotides: TGTGCCAGCAGTTACTCGAGCGTTCCCCAGTACTTC. Translation: CASSYSSVPQYF.

In its sample, this clone was seen a few times. The V and J genes are TRBV11-3 and TRBJ2-1; possibly TRBD2 for D (6 bases). There are 18 residues in the CDR3. Between the trimmed V and J ends, which lost 0 bases and 0 bases, there was a span of 15 bases. CDR1 and CDR2 from the germline V gene are SGHNT and YENEEA. In DNA form, the CDR3 reads TGTGCCAGCAGCTTAGATGGAGGGGAGTCGAGCTCCTACAATGAGCAGTTCTTC. Its translation: CASSLDGGESSSYNEQFF.

The gene calls are TRBV18 and TRBJ2-2, with D possibly being TRBD2 (6 bases). The CDR3 covers 14 residues. Germline loops: CDR1 KGHSH, CDR2 LQKENI. V lost 5 bases and J 2 bases, leaving 9 bases between the germline ends. The CDR3 region has the DNA TGTGCCAGCTCAATTGGACTAAACACCGGGGAGCTGTTTTTT. Translation gives CASSIGLNTGELFF.

The genes are TRBV18 and TRBJ2-6; D is undetermined. The CDR3 contains 16 residues. Germline assignment: CDR1 KGHSH and CDR2 LQKENI. Trimming removed 3 bases at V and 0 bases at J, with 9 bases between. Here the CDR3 DNA reads TGTGCCAGCTCACCGCTCCCACTCTCTGGGGCCAACGTCCTGACTTTC. It is translated as CASSPLPLSGANVLTF.

This clone was seen ten or more times. The chain uses TRBV11-3 and TRBJ1-2, with D possibly matching TRBD1 (6 bases). This CDR3 is built from 17 residues. The V gene's germline CDR1 is SGHNT and CDR2 YENEEA. V was cut by 5 bases and J by 4 bases, with 23 bases left in between. The DNA of the CDR3 is TGTGCCAGCAGCCCAGGGACGGGGGGCGGATCTTCCTATGGCTACACCTTC. Translated, it gives CASSPGTGGGSSYGYTF.

V is TRBV5-1 and J is TRBJ2-2; 8 bases line up with TRBD1. In germline, CDR1 is SGHRS, CDR2 YFSETQ. Trimming cost V 8 bases and J 0 bases; bases outside gene matches: 3. This CDR3 region has 14 residues. Here the CDR3 reads CASKGQANTGELFF. As DNA, the CDR3 is TGCGCCAGTAAGGGACAGGCGAACACCGGGGAGCTGTTTTTT.

The chain joins TRBV19 to TRBJ2-5; TRBD1 agrees at 11 bases. CDR1 LNHDA and CDR2 SQIVND come from the germline V gene (reference sequence). The CDR3 loop spans 15 amino acids. J lost 1 base, V lost 6 bases, and 4 bases had no gene match. Written as DNA, the CDR3 is TGTGCCAGTAGACCCGGGACAGGGGGCCAAGAGACCCAGTACTTC. Translation gives CASRPGTGGQETQYF.

This chain links TRBV9 with TRBJ2-3; no clear D gene. V was shortened by 2 bases and J by 6 bases, with 10 bases between the two germline ends. This CDR3 region has 13 residues. CDR1 is SGDLS and CDR2 is YYNGEE in the germline V gene. The CDR3 spells CASSVRSMDTQYF. CDR3 in DNA: TGTGCCAGCAGCGTTCGTTCTATGGATACGCAGTATTTT.

J is TRBJ1-6 and V is TRBV5-1, with D possibly being TRBD1 (6 bases). The CDR3 runs to 15 residues. The germline CDR1 and CDR2 sequences are SGHRS and YFSETQ. Trimming took 4 bases from V and 6 from J, leaving 14 bases between them. The CDR3 protein is CASSEGGRPNSPLHF. In DNA form, the CDR3 reads TGCGCCAGCAGCGAGGGGGGGCGCCCTAATTCACCCCTCCACTTT.

The rearrangement links TRBV11-3 to TRBJ2-3, with D possibly matching TRBD1 (6 bases). Between the trimmed V and J ends, which lost 3 bases and 11 bases, there was a span of 18 bases. The CDR3 contains 14 residues. Looked up from germline, CDR1 is SGHNT and CDR2 is YENEEA. The CDR3 reads CASSLYFGQGKQYF. As DNA, the CDR3 is TGTGCCAGCAGCTTGTATTTCGGGCAGGGGAAGCAGTATTTT.

The chain employs TRBV29-1 and TRBJ2-1; possibly TRBD2 for D (5 bases). Germline loops: CDR1 SQVTM, CDR2 ANQGSEA. Trimming shortened V by 8 bases and J by 1 base, and 9 bases separated the two germline ends. CDR3 length: 12 amino acids. The CDR3 is CSHGGSYNEQFF. The CDR3 coding sequence is TGCAGCCATGGCGGGTCCTACAATGAGCAGTTCTTC.

This clone was seen a few times. The chain combines TRBV28 with TRBJ1-2; D is unresolved. The CDR3 is 13 amino acids. Germline V lookup: CDR1 MDHEN, CDR2 SYDVKM. Trimming took 3 bases from V and 7 from J, leaving 12 bases between them. The CDR3 spells CASSFLLTGGYTF. The CDR3 DNA follows: TGTGCCAGCAGTTTTCTCCTCACGGGTGGCTACACCTTC.